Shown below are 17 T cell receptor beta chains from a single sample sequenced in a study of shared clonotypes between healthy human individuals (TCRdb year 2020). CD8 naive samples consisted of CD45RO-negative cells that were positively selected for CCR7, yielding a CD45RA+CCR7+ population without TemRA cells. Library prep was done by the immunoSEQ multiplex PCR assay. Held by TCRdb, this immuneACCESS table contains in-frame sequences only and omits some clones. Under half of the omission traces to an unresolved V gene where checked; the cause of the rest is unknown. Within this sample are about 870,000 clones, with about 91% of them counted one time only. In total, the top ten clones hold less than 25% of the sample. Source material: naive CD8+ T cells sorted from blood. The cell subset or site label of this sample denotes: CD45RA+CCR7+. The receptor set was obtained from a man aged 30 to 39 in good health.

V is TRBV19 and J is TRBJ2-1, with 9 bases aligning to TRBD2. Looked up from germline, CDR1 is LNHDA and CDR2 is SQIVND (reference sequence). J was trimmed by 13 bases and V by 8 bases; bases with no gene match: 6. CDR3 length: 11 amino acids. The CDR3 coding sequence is TGTGCCAGTGTAGCGGGAGCTCACCAGTTCTTC. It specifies CASVAGAHQFF.

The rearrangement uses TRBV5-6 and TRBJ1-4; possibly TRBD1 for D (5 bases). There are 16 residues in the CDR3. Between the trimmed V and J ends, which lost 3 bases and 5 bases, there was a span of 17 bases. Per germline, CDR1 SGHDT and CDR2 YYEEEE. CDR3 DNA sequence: TGTGCCAGCAGCTCTTGGGGCGGGACGCCGAATGAAAAACTGTTTTTT. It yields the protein CASSSWGGTPNEKLFF.

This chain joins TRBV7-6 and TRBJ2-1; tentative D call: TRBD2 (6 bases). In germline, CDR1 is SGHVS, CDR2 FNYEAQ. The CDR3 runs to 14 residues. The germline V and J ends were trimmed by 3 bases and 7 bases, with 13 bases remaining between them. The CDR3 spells CASSFSAGYNEQFF. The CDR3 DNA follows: TGTGCCAGCAGCTTCAGCGCGGGGTATAATGAGCAGTTCTTC.

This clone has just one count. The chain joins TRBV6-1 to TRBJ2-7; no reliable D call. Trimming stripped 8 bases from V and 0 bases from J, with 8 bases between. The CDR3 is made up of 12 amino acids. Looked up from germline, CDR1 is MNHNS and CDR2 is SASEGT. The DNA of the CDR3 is TGTGCCAGCGAGAGGCCCTCCTACGAGCAGTACTTC. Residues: CASERPSYEQYF.

The CDR3 sequence is CASSFPGQGLYEQYF. The CDR3 bases are TGTGCCAGCAGCTTTCCGGGACAGGGGCTCTACGAGCAGTACTTC. The chain recombines TRBV11-2 with TRBJ2-7; 10 bases match TRBD1. The trim removed 3 bases at V and 3 bases at J, leaving 5 bases unmatched. Germline loops: CDR1 SGHAT, CDR2 FQNNGV. CDR3 size: 15 residues.

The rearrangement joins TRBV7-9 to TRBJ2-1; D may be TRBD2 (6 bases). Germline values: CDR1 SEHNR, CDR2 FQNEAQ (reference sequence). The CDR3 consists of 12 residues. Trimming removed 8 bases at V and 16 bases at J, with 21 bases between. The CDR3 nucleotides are TGTGCCAGCGCGCTCCGTGGGGGGAACGTCTTCTTC. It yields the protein CASALRGGNVFF.

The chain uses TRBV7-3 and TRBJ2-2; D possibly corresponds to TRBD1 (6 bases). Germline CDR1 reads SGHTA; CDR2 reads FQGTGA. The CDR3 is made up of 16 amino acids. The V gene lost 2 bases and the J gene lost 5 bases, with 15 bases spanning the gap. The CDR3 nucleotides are TGTGCCAGCAGCTTACCCAGGGGCGAGGGGACCGGGGAGCTGTTTTTT. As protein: CASSLPRGEGTGELFF. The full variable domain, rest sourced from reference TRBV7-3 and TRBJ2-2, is GAGVSQTPSNKVTEKGKYVELRCDPISGHTALYWYRQSLGQGPEFLIYFQGTGAADDSGLPNDRFFAVRPEGSVSTLKIQRTERGDSAVYLCASSLPRGEGTGELFFGEGSRLTVL.

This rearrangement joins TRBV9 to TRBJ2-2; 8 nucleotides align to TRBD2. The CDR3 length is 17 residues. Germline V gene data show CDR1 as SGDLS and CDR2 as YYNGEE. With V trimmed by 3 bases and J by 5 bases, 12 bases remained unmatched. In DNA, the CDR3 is TGTGCCAGCAGCGACACTAGCGGCATAACGGGGACCGGGGAGCTGTTTTTT. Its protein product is CASSDTSGITGTGELFF.

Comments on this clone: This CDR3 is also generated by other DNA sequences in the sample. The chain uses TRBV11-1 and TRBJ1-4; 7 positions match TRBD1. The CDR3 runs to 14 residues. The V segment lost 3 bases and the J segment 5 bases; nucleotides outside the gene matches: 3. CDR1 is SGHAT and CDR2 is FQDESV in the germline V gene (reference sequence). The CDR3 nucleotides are TGTGCCAGCAGCTTCACGGACAGGAATGAAAAACTGTTTTTT. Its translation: CASSFTDRNEKLFF.

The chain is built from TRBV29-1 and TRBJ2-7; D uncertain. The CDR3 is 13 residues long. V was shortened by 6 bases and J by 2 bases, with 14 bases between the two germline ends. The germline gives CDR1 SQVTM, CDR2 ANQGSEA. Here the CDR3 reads CSVRWAGTYEQYF. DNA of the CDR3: TGCAGCGTGAGATGGGCAGGAACCTACGAGCAGTACTTC.

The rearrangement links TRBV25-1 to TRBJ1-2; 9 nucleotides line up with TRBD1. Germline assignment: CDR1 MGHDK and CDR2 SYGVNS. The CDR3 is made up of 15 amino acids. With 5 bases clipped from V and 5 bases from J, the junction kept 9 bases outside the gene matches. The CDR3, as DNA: TGTGCCAGCAGTAGACAGGGGGTGGGGCAATATGGCTACACCTTC. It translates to CASSRQGVGQYGYTF.

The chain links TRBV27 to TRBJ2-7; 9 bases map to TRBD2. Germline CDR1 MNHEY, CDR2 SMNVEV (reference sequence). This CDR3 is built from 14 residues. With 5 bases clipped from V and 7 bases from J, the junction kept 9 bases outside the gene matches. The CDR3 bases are TGTGCCAGCAGTGTAGCTAGCGGGAAAAATGAGCAGTACTTC. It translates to CASSVASGKNEQYF.

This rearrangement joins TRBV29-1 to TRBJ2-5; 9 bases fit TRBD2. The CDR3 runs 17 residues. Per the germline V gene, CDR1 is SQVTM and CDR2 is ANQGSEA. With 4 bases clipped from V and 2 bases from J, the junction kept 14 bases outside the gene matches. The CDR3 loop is CSVVWVAGEGDQETQYF. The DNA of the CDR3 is TGCAGCGTTGTTTGGGTAGCGGGAGAGGGAGATCAAGAGACCCAGTACTTC.

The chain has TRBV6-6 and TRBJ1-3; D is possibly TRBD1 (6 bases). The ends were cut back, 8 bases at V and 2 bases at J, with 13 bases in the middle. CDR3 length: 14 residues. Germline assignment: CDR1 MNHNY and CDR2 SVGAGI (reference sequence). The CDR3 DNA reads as TGTGCCAGCCTAGGCGGGGGGCCTGGAAACACCATATATTTT. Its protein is CASLGGGPGNTIYF.

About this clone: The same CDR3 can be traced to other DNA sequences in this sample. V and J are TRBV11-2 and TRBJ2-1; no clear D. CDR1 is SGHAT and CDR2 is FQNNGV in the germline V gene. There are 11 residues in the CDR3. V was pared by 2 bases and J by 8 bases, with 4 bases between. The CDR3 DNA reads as TGTGCCAGCAGCTTATTGGATGAGCAGTTCTTC. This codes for CASSLLDEQFF.

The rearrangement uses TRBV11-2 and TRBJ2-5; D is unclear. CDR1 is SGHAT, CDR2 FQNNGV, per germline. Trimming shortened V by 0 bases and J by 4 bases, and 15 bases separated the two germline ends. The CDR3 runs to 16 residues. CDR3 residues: CASSLDYLGSTETQYF. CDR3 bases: TGTGCCAGCAGCTTAGATTATCTCGGATCGACAGAGACCCAGTACTTC.

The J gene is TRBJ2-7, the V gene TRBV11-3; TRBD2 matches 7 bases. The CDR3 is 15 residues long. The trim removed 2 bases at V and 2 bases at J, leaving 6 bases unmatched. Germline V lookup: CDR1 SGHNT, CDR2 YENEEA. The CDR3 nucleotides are TGTGCCAGCAGCTTACGCGGGGGACCCACCTACGAGCAGTACTTC. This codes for CASSLRGGPTYEQYF.